Shown below are 24 T cell receptor beta chains from a single sample sequenced in a study of blood T cell repertoires in COVID-19. Sequenced by immunoSEQ multiplex PCR; TCRdb stores in-frame clones only, minus some. The table lists tens of thousands of clones, roughly nine tenths of them singletons. Sample: peripheral blood. These receptors were collected from a woman aged 55-70 years with COVID-19, enrolled during active disease.

The chain couples TRBV28 to TRBJ2-4; D gene uncertain. CDR1 and CDR2 from the germline V gene are MDHEN and SYDVKM. The CDR3 runs to 16 residues. With 3 bases removed from V and 0 bases from J, the gap between germline ends came to 12 bases. The CDR3 DNA reads TGTGCCAGCAGTTTGGTCGGCGGCATAGCCAAAAACATTCAGTACTTC. This codes for CASSLVGGIAKNIQYF.

The J gene is TRBJ2-7, the V gene TRBV19; no clear D. Between the trimmed V and J ends, which lost 7 bases and 0 bases, there was a span of 13 bases. Germline values: CDR1 LNHDA, CDR2 SQIVND (reference sequence). This CDR3 spans 14 amino acids. The DNA of the CDR3 is TGTGCCAGTACCCCGACTGCCAGCTCCTACGAGCAGTACTTC. Its protein is CASTPTASSYEQYF. Combining the CDR3 with reference TRBV19 and TRBJ2-7 gives the whole variable domain DGGITQSPKYLFRKEGQNVTLSCEQNLNHDAMYWYRQDPGQGLRLIYYSQIVNDFQKGDIAEGYSVSREKKESFPLTVTSAQKNPTAFYLCASTPTASSYEQYFGPGTRLTVT.

V gene TRBV2 combines with J gene TRBJ1-6, with TRBD1 matching over 9 bases. The CDR3 runs 15 residues. Germline loops: CDR1 SNHLY, CDR2 FYNNEI. V trimming: 1 base; J trimming: 7 bases; junction bases outside the gene matches: 2. CDR3 sequence reads: CASSEEGTGNSPLHF. The CDR3, as DNA: TGTGCCAGCAGTGAAGAGGGGACAGGGAATTCACCCCTCCACTTT. Complete variable domain (other parts from reference TRBV2 and TRBJ1-6): EPEVTQTPSHQVTQMGQEVILRCVPISNHLYFYWYRQILGQKVEFLVSFYNNEISEKSEIFDDQFSVERPDGSNFTLKIRSTKLEDSAMYFCASSEEGTGNSPLHFGNGTRLTVT.

The chain uses TRBV6-5 and TRBJ1-4, with D maybe TRBD1 (6 bases). From germline, CDR1 is MNHEY and CDR2 SVGAGI. The CDR3 is 14 amino acids. The V end was cut by 5 bases, the J end by 1 base, with 8 bases between. The CDR3, as DNA: TGTGCCAGCAGTAGCAGGGGAACTAATGAAAAACTGTTTTTT. Amino acid sequence: CASSSRGTNEKLFF.

The chain is built from TRBV4-3 and TRBJ2-7, with D uncertain. This CDR3 spans 14 amino acids. The V end was cut by 0 bases, the J end by 1 base, with 7 bases between. Germline V CDR1 and CDR2: LGHNA, YSLEER. The CDR3 sequence is CASSQDVGSYEQYF. CDR3 in DNA: TGCGCCAGCAGCCAAGATGTCGGTTCCTACGAGCAGTACTTC.

This chain connects TRBV19 to TRBJ2-5; 11 nucleotides agree with TRBD1. The CDR3 loop spans 14 amino acids. V lost 5 bases, J lost 5 bases, and 4 bases stayed unmatched. Per germline, CDR1 LNHDA and CDR2 SQIVND (reference sequence). CDR3 loop: CASSLGQGAETQYF. CDR3 DNA sequence: TGTGCCAGTAGTCTAGGACAGGGGGCCGAGACCCAGTACTTC.

This sequence joins TRBV19 and TRBJ2-5, with 9 nucleotides matching TRBD1. The CDR3 loop spans 14 amino acids. Germline V gene lookup returns CDR1 LNHDA and CDR2 SQIVND (reference sequence). J was trimmed by 2 bases and V by 7 bases; bases with no gene match: 5. CDR3 amino acids: CASTGDRAQETQYF. The CDR3 coding sequence is TGTGCCAGTACCGGGGACAGGGCTCAAGAGACCCAGTACTTC.

The V call is TRBV29-1, the J call TRBJ2-7; possible D gene TRBD2, 6 bases. This CDR3 region has 14 residues. Between the trimmed V and J ends, which lost 1 base and 0 bases, there was a span of 10 bases. CDR1 and CDR2 from the germline V gene are SQVTM and ANQGSEA. The CDR3 reads CSVEVGSGSYEQYF. In DNA form, the CDR3 reads TGCAGCGTTGAAGTTGGTAGCGGCTCCTACGAGCAGTACTTC.

This chain joins TRBV30 and TRBJ1-2; TRBD1 is a possible D gene (5 bases). The germline V and J ends were trimmed by 5 bases and 8 bases, with 24 bases remaining between them. CDR1 and CDR2 from the germline V gene are GTSNPN and SVGIG (reference sequence). The CDR3 sequence is 15 residues long. CDR3 amino acids: CAWAKDTRVGLGYTF. As DNA, the CDR3 is TGTGCCTGGGCTAAGGACACCAGGGTGGGTTTAGGCTACACCTTC.

The rearrangement joins TRBV6-2 or TRBV6-3 to TRBJ1-4; 9 bases agree with TRBD1. CDR1 is MNHEY and CDR2 is SVGEGT in the germline V gene. The V and J ends lost 2 bases and 5 bases, in that order; junction bases with no gene match: 3. The CDR3 is made up of 15 amino acids. The CDR3 DNA is TGTGCCAGCAGTTACGACGGGACAGGGAATGAAAAACTGTTTTTT. Its protein product is CASSYDGTGNEKLFF.

This rearrangement joins TRBV5-6 to TRBJ1-1; 9 nucleotides match TRBD1. The CDR3 is 15 residues long. Looked up from germline, CDR1 is SGHDT and CDR2 is YYEEEE. J was trimmed by 2 bases and V by 4 bases; bases with no gene match: 6. In DNA form, the CDR3 reads TGTGCCAGCAGCCGTTACAGGGGGCGAAACACTGAAGCTTTCTTT. Its protein product is CASSRYRGRNTEAFF.

V and J are TRBV3-1 (or the pseudogene TRBV3-2) and TRBJ2-3; 12 nucleotides line up with TRBD2. CDR3 length: 16 amino acids. Unmatched junction bases numbered 4, after V lost 3 bases and J lost 3 bases. Germline V gene data show CDR1 as LGHDT and CDR2 as YNNKEL (reference sequence). The CDR3 spells CASSHTSGRRTDTQYF. The CDR3 DNA sequence: TGTGCCAGCAGCCACACTAGCGGGAGGAGGACAGATACGCAGTATTTT.

This chain links TRBV28 with TRBJ1-6, with D possibly matching TRBD1 (6 bases). The germline V gene has CDR1 MDHEN and CDR2 SYDVKM. The CDR3 runs to 17 residues. The ends were cut back, 6 bases at V and 8 bases at J, with 23 bases in the middle. The CDR3, as DNA: TGTGCCAGCAGCAGATACAGGGCCCGGTCAGCGGATTCACCCCTCCACTTT. This gives the protein CASSRYRARSADSPLHF.

V usage is TRBV9 and J usage is TRBJ1-4, with 7 bases fitting TRBD1. The CDR3 consists of 15 residues. In germline, CDR1 is SGDLS, CDR2 YYNGEE. V trimming: 0 bases; J trimming: 8 bases; junction bases outside the gene matches: 7. The CDR3 coding sequence is TGTGCCAGCAGCGTAGATTTAAGGGGGCAAGAAAAACTGTTTTTT. Its protein product is CASSVDLRGQEKLFF.

The J gene is TRBJ2-3, the V gene TRBV7-2, with D possibly matching TRBD2 (5 bases). The ends were cut back, 5 bases at V and 4 bases at J, with 19 bases in the middle. CDR1 and CDR2 (germline): SGHTA, FQGNSA. The CDR3 has 16 amino acids. The CDR3 DNA is TGTGCCAGCAGCCCCGACCGGGAAGGGCGGGCAGATACGCAGTATTTT. Protein: CASSPDREGRADTQYF.

This chain connects TRBV7-9 to TRBJ2-7; 9 positions match TRBD1. The CDR3 has 17 amino acids. Germline V CDR1 and CDR2: SEHNR, FQNEAQ (reference sequence). V lost 2 bases, J lost 0 bases, and 8 bases stayed unmatched. The CDR3 sequence: CASSLWGQGPSSYEQYF. The DNA of the CDR3 is TGTGCCAGCAGCTTATGGGGACAGGGCCCTAGCTCCTACGAGCAGTACTTC.

The chain combines TRBV5-1 with TRBJ2-7, with a possible D match to TRBD1 (6 bases). Deletions cut 0 bases from V and 4 bases from J, with 11 bases between. This CDR3 region has 14 residues. Germline V gene data show CDR1 as SGHRS and CDR2 as YFSETQ. CDR3 region: CASSLVGGSYEQYF. The CDR3 DNA reads TGCGCCAGCAGCTTGGTAGGGGGAAGTTACGAGCAGTACTTC.

J is TRBJ1-1 and V is TRBV12-3 or TRBV12-4; D may be TRBD1 (6 bases). There are 13 residues in the CDR3. Between the trimmed V and J ends, which lost 6 bases and 1 base, there was a span of 9 bases. The CDR3 sequence is CASSLQGNTEAFF. The CDR3 DNA follows: TGTGCCAGCAGCCTACAGGGGAACACTGAAGCTTTCTTT.

This clone was seen just once. V is TRBV7-2 and J is TRBJ1-2; TRBD1 agrees at 10 bases. The CDR3 covers 13 residues. Germline CDR1 and CDR2: SGHTA and FQGNSA. Losses at the gene ends were 5 bases for V and 9 bases for J; bases not matched to a gene: 6. This chain's CDR3 is CASSLDRGQSYTF. The CDR3 coding sequence is TGTGCCAGCAGCCTAGACAGGGGGCAGAGCTACACCTTC.

V gene TRBV10-3 combines with J gene TRBJ1-4; the match to TRBD1 covers 8 bases. CDR3 size: 12 residues. Germline CDR1 is ENHRY and CDR2 is SYGVKD. The junction had 4 bases not matched to a gene; V was cut back by 9 bases and J by 7 bases. The CDR3 nucleotides read TGTGCCATACGACAGGGGAGTGAAAAACTGTTTTTT. Translating it yields CAIRQGSEKLFF.

V is TRBV4-3 and J is TRBJ2-7; D is uncertain. V gave up 0 bases and J gave up 2 bases, with 11 bases separating them. Germline V gene sequence: CDR1 LGHNA, CDR2 YSLEER. This CDR3 spans 15 amino acids. Written as DNA, the CDR3 is TGCGCCAGCAGCCAAGAGAAGTTTTCGGCCTACGAGCAGTACTTC. Translating it yields CASSQEKFSAYEQYF.

The rearrangement links TRBV4-1 to TRBJ2-5, with 9 nucleotides matching TRBD2. Trimming removed 4 bases from V and 5 bases from J; junction bases left unmatched: 11. The V gene's germline CDR1 is MGHRA and CDR2 YSYEKL. The CDR3 is made up of 16 amino acids. The CDR3 protein is CASSLYPAREGETQYF. The CDR3 DNA sequence: TGCGCCAGCAGCCTTTACCCGGCGCGGGAGGGGGAGACCCAGTACTTC.

The chain carries TRBV19 and TRBJ2-7, with 10 bases matching TRBD2. Germline CDR1 LNHDA, CDR2 SQIVND (reference sequence). The CDR3 loop spans 17 amino acids. With 3 bases clipped from V and 6 bases from J, the junction kept 14 bases outside the gene matches. The CDR3, as DNA: TGTGCCAGTAGTATTGACCCAGCGGGAGGGCTCCGCGGCGAGCAGTACTTC. Translating it yields CASSIDPAGGLRGEQYF.

The chain carries TRBV5-1 and TRBJ2-5; 7 bases agree with TRBD2. This CDR3 is built from 15 residues. J lost 4 bases, V lost 1 base, and 7 bases had no gene match. Germline CDR1 SGHRS, CDR2 YFSETQ. CDR3 sequence (DNA): TGCGCCAGCAGCTTGAGGGGAGGGGCGGGAGAGACCCAGTACTTC. Its protein is CASSLRGGAGETQYF.